A selection of T cell receptor beta chains follows, all from one sample in a study of T cell responses to AZD1222 COVID-19 vaccine. TCRdb's table, derived via immunoSEQ multiplex PCR, lists solely in-frame clones and lacks some. The sample has 110,000 to 150,000 clones, 80% to 95% seen once. This specimen was peripheral blood, taken on day 0 of AZD1222 vaccination. These receptors came from an adult in good health. The CDR3 runs from the conserved cysteine through the conserved F or W. A D gene is named only where the DNA matches it firmly. Expanded clones are given a class, and other clones once, few, many or no size at all.

j_gene,len,abundance,d_gene,v_gene,CDR3aa,CDR3nt
TRBJ2-7,14,once,.,TRBV18,CASSPSRDYDEQYF,TGTGCCAGCTCACCATCACGGGATTACGACGAGCAGTACTTC
TRBJ2-6,14,.,.,TRBV10-3,CAISNRDGANVLTF,TGTGCCATCAGCAACAGGGATGGGGCCAACGTCCTGACTTTC
TRBJ1-1,13,.,.,TRBV7-8,CASSLSGDTEAFF,TGTGCCAGCAGCTTAAGCGGGGACACTGAAGCTTTCTTT
TRBJ1-1,15,.,.,TRBV11-2,CASSLESLVNTEAFF,TGTGCCAGCAGCTTAGAATCCCTAGTTAACACTGAAGCTTTCTTT
TRBJ2-3,16,once,TRBD1,TRBV5-1,CASSYSGQGVLDTQYF,TGCGCCAGCAGCTACTCGGGACAGGGAGTTTTGGATACGCAGTATTTT
TRBJ2-1,11,.,.,TRBV28,CASSLRNEQFF,TGTGCCAGCAGTTTACGCAATGAGCAGTTCTTC
TRBJ2-2,14,.,TRBD1,TRBV5-5,CASTGTGLTGELFF,TGTGCCAGCACCGGGACAGGGTTGACCGGGGAGCTGTTTTTT
TRBJ2-7,13,.,.,TRBV11-2,CASSLDRVDEQYF,TGTGCCAGCAGCTTAGATCGGGTAGACGAGCAGTACTTC
TRBJ1-3,15,.,.,TRBV5-4,CASSYGRGGGNTIYF,TGTGCCAGCAGCTACGGACGCGGTGGTGGAAACACCATATATTTT
TRBJ2-7,13,.,.,TRBV28,CASSSPDGGEQYF,TGTGCCAGCAGTTCTCCGGATGGCGGAGAGCAGTACTTC
TRBJ1-1,13,.,.,TRBV7-3,CASSLQGQTEAFF,TGTGCCAGCAGCTTACAGGGGCAGACTGAAGCTTTCTTT
TRBJ2-7,13,.,.,TRBV30,CAWTLGVSYEQYF,TGTGCCTGGACCCTGGGGGTCTCCTACGAGCAGTACTTC
TRBJ2-1,13,.,.,TRBV5-1,CASSFGSYNEQFF,TGCGCCAGCAGCTTTGGCTCCTACAATGAGCAGTTCTTC
TRBJ2-3,15,.,.,TRBV11-2,CASSLGRTGWDTQYF,TGTGCCAGCAGCTTAGGTCGGACCGGGTGGGATACGCAGTATTTT
TRBJ1-4,19,.,.,TRBV5-1,CASSLEAPARFLSNEKLFF,TGCGCCAGCAGCTTGGAAGCCCCGGCCCGGTTCCTTTCTAATGAAAAACTGTTTTTT
TRBJ1-5,13,once,.,TRBV5-4,CASSRGRDQPQHF,TGTGCCAGCAGTCGGGGCAGGGATCAGCCCCAGCATTTT
TRBJ1-1,15,.,TRBD1,TRBV5-1,CASSLFTGAYTEAFF,TGCGCCAGCAGCTTGTTTACAGGGGCTTACACTGAAGCTTTCTTT
TRBJ1-2,11,once,.,TRBV29-1,CSVGGNYGYTF,TGCAGCGTCGGAGGAAACTATGGCTACACCTTC
TRBJ2-6,12,.,.,TRBV5-4,CASSLGPGVLTF,TGTGCCAGCAGCTTGGGTCCGGGAGTCCTGACTTTC
TRBJ1-2,15,.,.,TRBV5-5,CASSLGTFANYGYTF,TGTGCCAGCAGCTTAGGGACATTTGCTAACTATGGCTACACCTTC
TRBJ2-7,14,few,.,TRBV11-3,CASSLDRDSYEQYF,TGTGCCAGCAGCTTAGATAGGGATTCCTACGAGCAGTACTTC
TRBJ1-1,14,.,.,TRBV7-3,CASSLSGANTEAFF,TGTGCCAGCAGCCTCTCCGGGGCGAACACTGAAGCTTTCTTT
TRBJ1-2,14,.,.,TRBV5-5,CASSFPAPEGGYTF,TGTGCCAGCAGCTTCCCAGCCCCGGAGGGTGGCTACACCTTC
TRBJ1-2,13,.,.,TRBV11-2,CASSSVRGPGYTF,TGTGCCAGCAGCTCGGTGCGGGGGCCTGGCTACACCTTC
TRBJ1-1,14,.,.,TRBV6-6,CASSLGGGQGEAFF,TGTGCCAGCAGTCTCGGTGGGGGGCAGGGTGAAGCTTTCTTT
TRBJ2-1,18,.,.,TRBV10-3,CAISASPGTESSYNEQFF,TGTGCCATCAGTGCTTCCCCCGGGACTGAGAGCTCCTACAATGAGCAGTTCTTC
TRBJ2-1,14,.,.,TRBV28,CASSSRGRHNEQFF,TGTGCCAGCAGTTCTCGGGGCAGGCACAATGAGCAGTTCTTC
TRBJ1-2,16,.,.,TRBV28,CASLPGLSGWDYGYTF,TGTGCCAGCCTCCCGGGGTTATCGGGGTGGGACTATGGCTACACCTTC
TRBJ1-1,17,.,.,TRBV4-1,CASSQYLTGPMNTEAFF,TGCGCCAGCAGCCAGTACCTGACGGGGCCGATGAACACTGAAGCTTTCTTT
TRBJ1-1,15,.,TRBD1,TRBV7-2,CASSFTQGGNTEAFF,TGTGCCAGCAGCTTTACGCAGGGGGGCAACACTGAAGCTTTCTTT
TRBJ1-2,13,.,TRBD1,TRBV19,CASSSGQNYGYTF,TGTGCCAGTAGTTCGGGACAGAACTATGGCTACACCTTC
TRBJ1-4,17,.,.,TRBV5-1,CASSLAIGVPGNEKLFF,TGCGCCAGCAGCTTGGCCATCGGGGTACCGGGTAATGAAAAACTGTTTTTT
TRBJ2-5,14,.,TRBD1,TRBV7-9,CASSAGTAKETQYF,TGTGCCAGCAGCGCCGGGACAGCCAAAGAGACCCAGTACTTC
TRBJ2-3,13,.,.,TRBV3-1/TRBV3-2,CASSQWSTDTQYF,TGTGCCAGCAGCCAATGGAGCACAGATACGCAGTATTTT
TRBJ2-7,12,.,.,TRBV10-2,CASSDQEYEQYF,TGCGCCAGCAGTGACCAGGAATACGAGCAGTACTTC
TRBJ1-6,17,.,TRBD1,TRBV13,CASSRGSGRGMDSPLHF,TGTGCCAGCAGCCGAGGTTCGGGCAGGGGGATGGATTCACCCCTCCACTTT
TRBJ2-1,13,.,.,TRBV9,CASSGAGWNEQFF,TGTGCCAGCAGCGGCGCAGGGTGGAATGAGCAGTTCTTC
TRBJ2-1,15,.,.,TRBV27,CASSSFIRGRQEQFF,TGTGCCAGCAGTTCCTTTATACGGGGGAGGCAGGAGCAGTTCTTC
TRBJ2-1,17,once,.,TRBV15,CATSRPPGASTYNEQFF,TGTGCCACCAGCAGACCTCCGGGGGCCTCCACCTACAATGAGCAGTTCTTC
TRBJ2-2,17,once,TRBD2,TRBV9,CASSVVAGDGGTGELFF,TGTGCCAGCAGCGTAGTAGCGGGAGACGGAGGCACCGGGGAGCTGTTTTTT
TRBJ1-2,15,.,.,TRBV9,CASSPETTGIYGYTF,TGTGCCAGCAGCCCGGAAACGACAGGCATCTATGGCTACACCTTC
TRBJ2-7,13,.,.,TRBV5-4,CASSRTGNYEQYF,TGTGCCAGCAGCCGGACTGGGAACTACGAGCAGTACTTC
TRBJ1-1,14,few,.,TRBV27,CASKLLPGPFEAFF,TGTGCCAGCAAACTCCTACCTGGGCCCTTTGAAGCTTTCTTT
TRBJ1-1,14,.,.,TRBV5-1,CASSLGNRGLAAFF,TGCGCCAGCAGCTTGGGGAATCGGGGATTGGCCGCTTTCTTT
TRBJ2-1,16,once,.,TRBV27,CASSLSFGDFYNEQFF,TGTGCCAGCAGTTTATCGTTTGGGGATTTCTACAATGAGCAGTTCTTC